One and the same sample provided the 17 T cell receptor beta chains below, sequenced in a study of T-cell memory formation after mild COVID-19. From the 5' RACE reads, TCRdb called clonotypes with MiXCR, one entry per CDR3 protein. The sample has approximately 290,000 distinct CDR3 sequences, roughly a fifth seen once. Sequenced sample: PBMCs or a T cell subset sorted from them (not recorded which). These receptors came from a man between 18 and 35 years old who had mild COVID-19 (a few samples of this study predate the infection). Cell type and time point are not known.

V and J are TRBV2 and TRBJ2-7; D is unclear. The CDR3 is made up of 12 amino acids. V was cut by 8 bases and J by 6 bases, with 14 bases left in between. The V gene's germline CDR1 is SNHLY and CDR2 FYNNEI. DNA for the CDR3: TGTGCCAGCCGGAGCCCTGTGGGCGAGCAGTACTTC. Protein product: CASRSPVGEQYF.

This clonotype was detected a few times. This chain connects TRBV6-2 or TRBV6-3 to TRBJ2-1; D gene ambiguous. Germline V lookup: CDR1 MNHEY, CDR2 SVGEGT. Trimming removed 6 bases at V and 4 bases at J, with 10 bases between. The CDR3 is made up of 13 amino acids. The CDR3 loop is CASRPDGYNEQFF. The CDR3 DNA reads as TGTGCCAGCAGGCCCGACGGGTACAATGAGCAGTTCTTC.

The chain links TRBV6-2 or TRBV6-3 to TRBJ2-5; maybe TRBD2 (6 bases). The CDR3 is 14 amino acids. In germline, CDR1 is MNHEY, CDR2 SVGEGT. V lost 7 bases, J lost 2 bases, and 14 bases lay in between. The CDR3 bases are TGTGCCAGCACGGAGGGAACAGCTCAAGAGACCCAGTACTTC. Translating gives CASTEGTAQETQYF.

This clonotype came up a few times. DNA for the CDR3: TGCGCCAGCACCGGACAGGGGTTCCAAGAGACCCAGTACTTC. It is translated as CASTGQGFQETQYF. The V and J genes are TRBV5-1 and TRBJ2-5; 9 bases line up with TRBD1. This CDR3 is built from 14 residues. Germline V gives CDR1 SGHRS, CDR2 YFSETQ. J gave up 1 base and V 6 bases, and 4 bases lay outside the gene matches.

This clonotype has just a few counts. The chain couples TRBV24-1 to TRBJ1-2, with D maybe TRBD1 (5 bases). Trimming stripped 5 bases from V and 6 bases from J, with 15 bases between. This CDR3 region has 14 residues. Per the germline V gene, CDR1 is KGHDR and CDR2 is SFDVKD. The CDR3, as DNA: TGTGCCACCAGTGGAGGAAGGGGCTATGATGGCTACACCTTC. Its translation is CATSGGRGYDGYTF.

The chain uses TRBV7-3 and TRBJ1-2; D might be TRBD1 (5 bases). V was clipped by 4 bases and J by 4 bases, with 19 bases between them. The CDR3 sequence is 16 residues long. The germline V gene has CDR1 SGHTA and CDR2 FQGTGA. The CDR3 protein is CASSSLGGTRVYGYTF. For the CDR3, the DNA is TGTGCCAGCAGCTCCCTGGGGGGAACGAGAGTCTATGGCTACACCTTC.

V and J are TRBV20-1 and TRBJ1-3; 7 nucleotides align to TRBD1. CDR3 length equals 18 residues. CDR1 and CDR2 (germline): DFQATT, SNEGSKA (reference sequence). The junction had 15 bases not matched to a gene; V was cut back by 4 bases and J by 0 bases. The CDR3 DNA reads as TGCAGTGCTATCCCCCTAAAGACAGGGCCCTTCTCTGGAAACACCATATATTTT. This codes for CSAIPLKTGPFSGNTIYF.

J is TRBJ2-2 and V is TRBV10-2; TRBD1 agrees at 7 bases. Germline V CDR1 and CDR2: WSHSY, SAAADI. Losses at the gene ends were 10 bases for V and 3 bases for J; bases not matched to a gene: 14. The CDR3 has 16 amino acids. The CDR3: CATTVPRQGDTGELFF. CDR3 DNA sequence: TGCGCCACGACCGTCCCGAGACAGGGTGACACCGGGGAGCTGTTTTTT.

A few counts support this clonotype. The chain is built from TRBV20-1 and TRBJ1-2; 7 bases line up with TRBD1. Trimming removed 2 bases from V and 2 bases from J; junction bases left unmatched: 5. This CDR3 comprises 14 residues. Germline assignment: CDR1 DFQATT and CDR2 SNEGSKA (reference sequence). CDR3 DNA sequence: TGCAGTGCTAGACGGGGACAGTTGAACTATGGCTACACCTTC. This encodes CSARRGQLNYGYTF.

This clonotype was counted ten times or more. The chain combines TRBV15 with TRBJ1-1; D gene unclear. This CDR3 has 13 residues. The germline V and J ends were trimmed by 5 bases and 0 bases, with 7 bases remaining between them. Germline assignment: CDR1 LNHNV and CDR2 YYDKDF (reference sequence). The CDR3 here is CATSEQMNTEAFF. CDR3 nucleotides: TGTGCCACCAGCGAACAGATGAACACTGAAGCTTTCTTT.

The sample holds a few counts of this clonotype. The chain's CDR3 is CASSYSLGRSYEQYF. Here the CDR3 DNA reads TGTGCCAGCAGTTACTCGTTGGGCCGATCCTACGAGCAGTACTTC. The chain is built from TRBV6-5 and TRBJ2-7, with unresolved D. V lost 0 bases to trimming and J lost 1 base, with 10 bases between them. The CDR3 spans 15 residues. Germline-derived CDR1 and CDR2 are MNHEY and SVGAGI.

This clonotype occurred a few times. The chain links TRBV2 to TRBJ1-5; the D gene is possibly TRBD1 (5 bases). The CDR3 is 15 residues long. The germline V gene has CDR1 SNHLY and CDR2 FYNNEI. Trimming pared 1 base from V and 4 bases from J, leaving 11 bases between. The CDR3 nucleotides are TGTGCCAGCAGTGAAGTTTCGGGGGGGAATCAGCCCCAGCATTTT. Its protein product is CASSEVSGGNQPQHF.

The sample holds many counts of this clonotype. The gene calls are TRBV7-2 and TRBJ2-5, with TRBD2 identical over 8 bases. V lost 11 bases, J lost 3 bases, and 8 bases stayed unmatched. The CDR3 has 13 residues. CDR1 is SGHTA, CDR2 FQGNSA, per germline. CDR3 in amino acids: CAEASGPKETQYF. For the CDR3, the DNA is TGTGCCGAGGCTAGCGGGCCAAAAGAGACCCAGTACTTC.

This clonotype was detected a few times. The V gene is TRBV7-2, the J gene TRBJ1-6; TRBD1 is a possible D gene (6 bases). V was trimmed by 1 base and J by 0 bases, leaving 13 bases between them. There are 18 residues in the CDR3. Germline values: CDR1 SGHTA, CDR2 FQGNSA. CDR3 region: CASSLVGARSSYNSPLHF. The CDR3 nucleotides are TGTGCCAGCAGCTTAGTGGGGGCGCGAAGCTCCTATAATTCACCCCTCCACTTT.

V usage is TRBV12-3 or TRBV12-4 and J usage is TRBJ1-2; no clear D. V was pared by 3 bases and J by 2 bases, with 7 bases between. The CDR3 covers 13 residues. The CDR3 loop reads CASSLLENYGYTF. The DNA for the CDR3 is TGTGCCAGCAGTTTGCTCGAAAACTATGGCTACACCTTC.

The chain has TRBV12-3 or TRBV12-4 and TRBJ1-2; TRBD1 matches 8 bases. The junction had 9 bases not matched to a gene; V was cut back by 6 bases and J by 6 bases. The CDR3 sequence is 14 residues long. CDR3 sequence reads: CASSEPQGAHGYTF. CDR3 nucleotides: TGTGCCAGCAGCGAACCCCAGGGGGCTCATGGCTACACCTTC.

In this sample, this clonotype turned up a few times. The V call is TRBV5-1, the J call TRBJ1-2; D is perhaps TRBD1 (6 bases). Trimming removed 4 bases at V and 6 bases at J, with 19 bases between. The germline V gene encodes CDR1 SGHRS and CDR2 YFSETQ. The CDR3 has 15 residues. This CDR3 is CASSVLPTGSNGYTF. In nucleotides, the CDR3 is TGCGCCAGCAGCGTACTACCCACAGGGTCAAATGGCTACACCTTC. Together with reference TRBV5-1 and TRBJ1-2, the CDR3 gives the full variable domain: KAGVTQTPRYLIKTRGQQVTLSCSPISGHRSVSWYQQTPGQGLQFLFEYFSETQRNKGNFPGRFSGRQFSNSRSEMNVSTLELGDSALYLCASSVLPTGSNGYTFGSGTRLTVV.